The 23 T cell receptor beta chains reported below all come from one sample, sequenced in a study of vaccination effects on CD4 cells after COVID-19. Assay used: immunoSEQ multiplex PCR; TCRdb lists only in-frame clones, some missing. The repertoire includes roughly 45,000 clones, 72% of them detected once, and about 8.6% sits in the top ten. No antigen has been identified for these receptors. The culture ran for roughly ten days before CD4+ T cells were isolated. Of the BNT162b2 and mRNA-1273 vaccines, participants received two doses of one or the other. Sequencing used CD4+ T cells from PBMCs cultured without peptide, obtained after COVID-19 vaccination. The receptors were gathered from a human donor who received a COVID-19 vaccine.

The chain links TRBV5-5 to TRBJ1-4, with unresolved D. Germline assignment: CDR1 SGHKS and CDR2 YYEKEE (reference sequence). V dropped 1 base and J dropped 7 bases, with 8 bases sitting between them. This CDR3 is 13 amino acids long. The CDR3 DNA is TGTGCCAGCAGCTTGTATTTTACTGAAAAACTGTTTTTT. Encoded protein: CASSLYFTEKLFF.

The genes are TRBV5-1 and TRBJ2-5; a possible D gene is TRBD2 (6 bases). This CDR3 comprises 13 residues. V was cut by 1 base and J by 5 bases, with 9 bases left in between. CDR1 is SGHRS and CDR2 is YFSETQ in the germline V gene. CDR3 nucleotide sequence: TGCGCCAGCAGCTTGCAGGAGGGCGAGACCCAGTACTTC. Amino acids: CASSLQEGETQYF.

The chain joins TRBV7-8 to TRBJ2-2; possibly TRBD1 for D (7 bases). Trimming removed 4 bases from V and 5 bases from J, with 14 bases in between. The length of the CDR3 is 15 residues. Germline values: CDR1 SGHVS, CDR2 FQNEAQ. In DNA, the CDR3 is TGTGCCAGCAGCTACATCAGGGGGAGGACCGGGGAGCTGTTTTTT. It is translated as CASSYIRGRTGELFF.

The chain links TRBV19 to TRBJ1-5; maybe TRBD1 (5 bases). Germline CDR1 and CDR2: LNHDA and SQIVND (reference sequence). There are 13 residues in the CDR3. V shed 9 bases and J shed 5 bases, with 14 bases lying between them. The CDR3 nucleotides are TGTGCCAGCAGAGACAGCGGTTATCAGCCCCAGCATTTT. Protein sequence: CASRDSGYQPQHF.

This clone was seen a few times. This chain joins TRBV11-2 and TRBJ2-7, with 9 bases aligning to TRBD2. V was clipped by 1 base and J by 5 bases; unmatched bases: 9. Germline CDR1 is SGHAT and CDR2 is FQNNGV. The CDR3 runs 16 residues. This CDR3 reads CASSLGNSGSYDEQYF. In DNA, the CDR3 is TGTGCCAGCAGCTTAGGGAATAGCGGGAGCTACGACGAGCAGTACTTC.

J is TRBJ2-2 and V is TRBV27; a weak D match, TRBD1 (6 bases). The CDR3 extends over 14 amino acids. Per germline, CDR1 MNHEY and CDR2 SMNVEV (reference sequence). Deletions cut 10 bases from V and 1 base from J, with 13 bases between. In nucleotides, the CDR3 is TGTGCCACCATGGCAGGGGTGAACACCGGGGAGCTGTTTTTT. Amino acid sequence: CATMAGVNTGELFF.

This CDR3 reads CASSTTGVITEAFF. The CDR3 region has the DNA TGTGCCAGCAGCACAACAGGGGTAATCACTGAAGCTTTCTTT. The V and J genes are TRBV27 and TRBJ1-1, with 7 bases lining up with TRBD1. The CDR3 extends over 14 amino acids. The junction had 8 bases not matched to a gene; V was cut back by 6 bases and J by 4 bases. Germline V gene lookup returns CDR1 MNHEY and CDR2 SMNVEV (reference sequence).

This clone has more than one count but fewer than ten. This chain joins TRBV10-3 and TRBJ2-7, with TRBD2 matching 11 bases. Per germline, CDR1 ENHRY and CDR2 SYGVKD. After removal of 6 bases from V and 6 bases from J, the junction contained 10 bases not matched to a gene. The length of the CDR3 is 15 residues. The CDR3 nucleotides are TGTGCCATCAGCGTTTCTACTAGCGGGAGAGGCGAGCAGTACTTC. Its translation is CAISVSTSGRGEQYF.

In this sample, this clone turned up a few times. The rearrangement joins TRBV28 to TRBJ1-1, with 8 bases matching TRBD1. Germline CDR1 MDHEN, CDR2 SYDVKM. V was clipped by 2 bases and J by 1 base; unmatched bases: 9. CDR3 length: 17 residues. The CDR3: CASSLSQGAGGNTEAFF. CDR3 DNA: TGTGCCAGCAGTTTAAGTCAGGGGGCAGGTGGGAACACTGAAGCTTTCTTT.

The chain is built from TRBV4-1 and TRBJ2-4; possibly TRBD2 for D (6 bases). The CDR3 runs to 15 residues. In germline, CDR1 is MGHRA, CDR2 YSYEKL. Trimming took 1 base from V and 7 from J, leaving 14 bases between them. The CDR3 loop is CASSQGTGSGNIQYF. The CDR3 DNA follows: TGCGCCAGCAGCCAAGGAACCGGGAGTGGTAACATTCAGTACTTC.

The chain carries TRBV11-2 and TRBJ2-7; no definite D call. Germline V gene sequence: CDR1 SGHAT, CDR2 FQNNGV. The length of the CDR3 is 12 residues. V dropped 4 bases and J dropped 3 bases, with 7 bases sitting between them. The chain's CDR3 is CASSSTRYEQYF. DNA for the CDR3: TGTGCCAGCAGCTCAACCCGCTACGAGCAGTACTTC. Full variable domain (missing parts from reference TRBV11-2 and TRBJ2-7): EAGVAQSPRYKIIEKRQSVAFWCNPISGHATLYWYQQILGQGPKLLIQFQNNGVVDDSQLPKDRFSAERLKGVDSTLKIQPAKLEDSAVYLCASSSTRYEQYFGPGTRLTVT.

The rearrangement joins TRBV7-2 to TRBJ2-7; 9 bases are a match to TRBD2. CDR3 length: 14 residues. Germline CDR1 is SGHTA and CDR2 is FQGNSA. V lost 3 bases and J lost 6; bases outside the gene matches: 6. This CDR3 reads CASSFTGTSSEQYF. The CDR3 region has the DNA TGTGCCAGCAGCTTCACCGGGACTAGCTCCGAGCAGTACTTC.

CDR3 sequence (DNA): TGTGCCAGCAGTGGACAGGGGCAAGCTTTCTTT. It translates to CASSGQGQAFF. The chain has TRBV28 and TRBJ1-1, with 9 nucleotides matching TRBD1. The CDR3 has 11 residues. The germline CDR1 and CDR2 sequences are MDHEN and SYDVKM. V lost 5 bases and J lost 9; bases outside the gene matches: 1.

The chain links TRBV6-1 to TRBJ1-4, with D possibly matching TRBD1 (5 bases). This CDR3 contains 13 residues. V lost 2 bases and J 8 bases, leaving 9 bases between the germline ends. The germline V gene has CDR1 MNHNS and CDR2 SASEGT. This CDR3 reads CASSEFEGEKLFF. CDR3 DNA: TGTGCCAGCAGTGAATTTGAGGGGGAAAAACTGTTTTTT.

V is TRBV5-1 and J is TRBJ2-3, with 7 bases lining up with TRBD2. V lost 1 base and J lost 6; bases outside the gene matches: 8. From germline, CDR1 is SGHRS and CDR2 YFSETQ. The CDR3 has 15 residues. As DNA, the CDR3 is TGCGCCAGCAGCTTGTCGGGGGGAATTCGGGATACGCAGTATTTT. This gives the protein CASSLSGGIRDTQYF.

Written as DNA, the CDR3 is TGTGCCAGCAGCCCTAGGACAGGGGGCACTGAAGCTTTCTTT. This gives the protein CASSPRTGGTEAFF. This chain connects TRBV5-6 to TRBJ1-1; TRBD1 aligns across 10 bases. Germline V gene sequence: CDR1 SGHDT, CDR2 YYEEEE. Losses at the gene ends were 4 bases for V and 4 bases for J; bases not matched to a gene: 4. There are 14 residues in the CDR3.

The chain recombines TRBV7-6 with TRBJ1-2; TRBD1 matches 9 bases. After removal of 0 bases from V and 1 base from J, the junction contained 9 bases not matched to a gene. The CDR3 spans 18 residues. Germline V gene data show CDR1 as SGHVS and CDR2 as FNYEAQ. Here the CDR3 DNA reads TGTGCCAGCAGCTTAGCGCGTGGACAGGGGAGGGATAACTATGGCTACACCTTC. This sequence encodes CASSLARGQGRDNYGYTF.

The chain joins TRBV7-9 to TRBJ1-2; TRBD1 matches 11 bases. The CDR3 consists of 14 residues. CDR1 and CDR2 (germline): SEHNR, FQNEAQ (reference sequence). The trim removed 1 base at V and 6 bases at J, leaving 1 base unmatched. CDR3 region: CASSLGGQGDGYTF. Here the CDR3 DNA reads TGTGCCAGCAGCTTAGGGGGACAGGGGGATGGCTACACCTTC.

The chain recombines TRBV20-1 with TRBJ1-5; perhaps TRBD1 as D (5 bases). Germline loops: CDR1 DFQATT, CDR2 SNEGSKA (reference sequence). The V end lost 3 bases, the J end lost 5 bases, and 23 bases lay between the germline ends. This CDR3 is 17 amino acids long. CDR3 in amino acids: CSASPDQGNLWDQPQHF. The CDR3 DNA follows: TGCAGTGCTAGTCCAGACCAGGGAAATCTATGGGATCAGCCCCAGCATTTT.

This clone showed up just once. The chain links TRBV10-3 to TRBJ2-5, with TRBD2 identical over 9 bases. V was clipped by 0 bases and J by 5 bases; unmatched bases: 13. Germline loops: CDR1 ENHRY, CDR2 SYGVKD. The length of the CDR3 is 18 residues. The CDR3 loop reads CAISESYSTSGQGETQYF. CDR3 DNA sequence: TGTGCCATCAGTGAGTCATACTCGACTAGCGGTCAGGGGGAGACCCAGTACTTC.

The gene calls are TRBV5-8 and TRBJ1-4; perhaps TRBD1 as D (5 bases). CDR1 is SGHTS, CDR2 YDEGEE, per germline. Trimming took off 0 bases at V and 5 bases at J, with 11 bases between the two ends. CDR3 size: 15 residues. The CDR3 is CASSLGGNLNEKLFF. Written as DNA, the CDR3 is TGTGCCAGCAGCTTGGGGGGGAATTTAAATGAAAAACTGTTTTTT.

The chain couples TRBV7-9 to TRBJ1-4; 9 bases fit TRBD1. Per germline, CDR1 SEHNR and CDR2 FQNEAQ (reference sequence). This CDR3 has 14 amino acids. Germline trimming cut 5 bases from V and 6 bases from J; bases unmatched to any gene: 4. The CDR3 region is CASSLRTGDEKLFF. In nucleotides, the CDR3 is TGTGCCAGCAGCCTCAGGACAGGGGATGAAAAACTGTTTTTT.

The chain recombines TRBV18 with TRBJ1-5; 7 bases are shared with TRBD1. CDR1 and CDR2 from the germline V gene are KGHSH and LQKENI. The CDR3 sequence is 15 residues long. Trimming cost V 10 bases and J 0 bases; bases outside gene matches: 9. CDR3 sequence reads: CATTAGGPSNQPQHF. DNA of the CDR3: TGTGCCACCACTGCAGGGGGGCCTAGCAATCAGCCCCAGCATTTT.